These 14 T cell receptor beta chains came from one sample sequenced in a study of T cells after somatic rescue of genetic block. Here immunoSEQ multiplex PCR was the method, and the copy in TCRdb shows in-frame clones only, minus some. This table holds 11,000 to 15,000 clones, around 71% found once. Sequencing input: peripheral blood mononuclear cells (PBMCs). The receptors were gathered from a boy aged 10-17 years.

V is TRBV6-6 and J is TRBJ1-1, with D unresolved. The CDR3 is 15 residues long. Between the trimmed V and J ends, which lost 1 base and 4 bases, there was a span of 13 bases. The V gene's germline CDR1 is MNHNY and CDR2 SVGAGI (reference sequence). The DNA for the CDR3 is TGTGCCAGCAGTTACTTGGGCGTCGCCGGCACTGAAGCTTTCTTT. As protein: CASSYLGVAGTEAFF.

A single count supports this clone. The J gene is TRBJ2-3, the V gene TRBV5-6, with D possibly matching TRBD1 (7 bases). V lost 1 base and J 4 bases, leaving 19 bases between the germline ends. The V gene's germline CDR1 is SGHDT and CDR2 YYEEEE. The CDR3 contains 17 residues. The CDR3 DNA reads TGTGCCAGCAGCTTGCTTCAGGGGGGAAGTTCCGCAGATACGCAGTATTTT. Residues: CASSLLQGGSSADTQYF.

This chain uses TRBV14 with TRBJ2-4, with unresolved D. With 4 bases removed from V and 0 bases from J, the gap between germline ends came to 7 bases. CDR1 and CDR2 (germline): SGHDN, FVKESK. The CDR3 loop spans 14 amino acids. In DNA, the CDR3 is TGTGCCAGCAGCCCGCGATTAGCCAAAAACATTCAGTACTTC. Translation: CASSPRLAKNIQYF.

The genes are TRBV28 and TRBJ2-1; either TRBD1 or TRBD2 may fit D (5 bases each). Trimming shortened V by 5 bases and J by 8 bases, and 16 bases separated the two germline ends. Germline V gives CDR1 MDHEN, CDR2 SYDVKM. This CDR3 has 14 amino acids. DNA for the CDR3: TGTGCCAGCAGTGCACGCTCAGGGACCCATGAGCAGTTCTTC. Translated: CASSARSGTHEQFF.

This chain connects TRBV7-3 to TRBJ1-1, with D tentatively TRBD1 (5 bases). Trimming removed 0 bases from V and 0 bases from J, with 20 bases in between. The CDR3 runs 19 residues. The germline gives CDR1 SGHTA, CDR2 FQGTGA. The CDR3 sequence is CASSLTAQGKRALNTEAFF. The CDR3 bases are TGTGCCAGCAGCTTAACTGCCCAGGGAAAGCGGGCTTTGAACACTGAAGCTTTCTTT. The entire variable domain, with the rest obtained from reference TRBV7-3 and TRBJ1-1, is as follows: GAGVSQTPSNKVTEKGKYVELRCDPISGHTALYWYRQSLGQGPEFLIYFQGTGAADDSGLPNDRFFAVRPEGSVSTLKIQRTERGDSAVYLCASSLTAQGKRALNTEAFFGQGTRLTVV.

By sample fraction, this clone is medium-sized. J is TRBJ2-7 and V is TRBV6-1; D unresolved. The CDR3 totals 14 residues. V lost 3 bases and J 6 bases, leaving 15 bases between the germline ends. From germline, CDR1 is MNHNS and CDR2 SASEGT. This CDR3 is CASSDHSSPGEQYF. CDR3 coding DNA: TGTGCCAGCAGTGACCATAGCAGTCCGGGCGAGCAGTACTTC.

This clone came up a few times. The chain carries TRBV25-1 and TRBJ2-2; perhaps TRBD2 as D (6 bases). The CDR3 is 15 residues long. Trimming stripped 5 bases from V and 7 bases from J, with 17 bases between. Germline CDR1 is MGHDK and CDR2 is SYGVNS. For the CDR3, the DNA is TGTGCCAGCAGTTGGGTCCGGCCGGGGGACGGGGAGCTGTTTTTT. It specifies CASSWVRPGDGELFF.

This clone has more than one count but fewer than ten. The gene calls are TRBV28 and TRBJ1-2, with TRBD1 matching 7 bases. The CDR3 totals 15 residues. Germline V CDR1 and CDR2: MDHEN, SYDVKM. V lost 5 bases, J lost 3 bases, and 9 bases stayed unmatched. CDR3 DNA sequence: TGTGCCAGCAGTACCACAGGGGCCCCTCACTATGGCTACACCTTC. Translation: CASSTTGAPHYGYTF.

V gene TRBV7-8 combines with J gene TRBJ2-7; 9 nucleotides agree with TRBD1. From germline, CDR1 is SGHVS and CDR2 FQNEAQ. V shed 3 bases, J shed 3 bases, and the junction held 12 bases outside the gene matches. The CDR3 has 17 residues. CDR3 protein: CASSFGPTDRGHYEQYF. For the CDR3, the DNA is TGTGCCAGCAGCTTCGGGCCCACGGACAGGGGACACTACGAGCAGTACTTC. The complete variable domain, with remaining parts taken from reference TRBV7-8 and TRBJ2-7, reads GAGVSQSPRYKVAKRGQDVALRCDPISGHVSLFWYQQALGQGPEFLTYFQNEAQLDKSGLPSDRFFAERPEGSVSTLKIQRTQQEDSAVYLCASSFGPTDRGHYEQYFGPGTRLTVT.

The rearrangement links TRBV28 to TRBJ1-2, with D perhaps TRBD1 (6 bases). Between the trimmed V and J ends, which lost 4 bases and 4 bases, there was a span of 10 bases. From germline, CDR1 is MDHEN and CDR2 SYDVKM. The length of the CDR3 is 13 residues. The CDR3 nucleotides read TGTGCCAGCAGTTCGGACAGAATCTATGGCTACACCTTC. This codes for CASSSDRIYGYTF.

The chain has TRBV9 and TRBJ2-1; no clear D. Germline V CDR1 and CDR2: SGDLS, YYNGEE. CDR3 size: 14 residues. The V end was cut by 0 bases, the J end by 6 bases, with 10 bases between. CDR3 region: CASSVGSSSNEQFF. The CDR3 nucleotides read TGTGCCAGCAGCGTAGGGTCCAGCAGCAATGAGCAGTTCTTC.

The rearrangement uses TRBV23-1 and TRBJ2-3; 7 nucleotides align to TRBD1. TRBV23-1 is known as an ORF, though its function is uncertain. The CDR3 has 16 amino acids. V dropped 0 bases and J dropped 1; count of bases not matched to a gene: 4. CDR3 in DNA: TGCGCCAGCAGTCAATCAGGGGGCTGGCGCACAGATACGCAGTATTTT. Its protein product is CASSQSGGWRTDTQYF.

The V call is TRBV5-1, the J call TRBJ2-3; 7 nucleotides align to TRBD1. Per the germline V gene, CDR1 is SGHRS and CDR2 is YFSETQ. The length of the CDR3 is 14 residues. Trimming at V came to 4 bases and at J to 6 bases, leaving 8 bases not matched to a gene. The CDR3 is CASSPTGFSDTQYF. The DNA of the CDR3 is TGCGCCAGCAGCCCGACAGGGTTTTCGGATACGCAGTATTTT.

This clone was picked up one time. J is TRBJ2-5 and V is TRBV10-3; 10 bases align to TRBD2. There are 17 residues in the CDR3. Trimming took 3 bases from V and 2 from J; bases not matched to a gene: 9. From germline, CDR1 is ENHRY and CDR2 SYGVKD. The DNA of the CDR3 is TGTGCCATCAGTGATCCCCGGACTAGCGGAGATCAAGAGACCCAGTACTTC. Translation gives CAISDPRTSGDQETQYF.